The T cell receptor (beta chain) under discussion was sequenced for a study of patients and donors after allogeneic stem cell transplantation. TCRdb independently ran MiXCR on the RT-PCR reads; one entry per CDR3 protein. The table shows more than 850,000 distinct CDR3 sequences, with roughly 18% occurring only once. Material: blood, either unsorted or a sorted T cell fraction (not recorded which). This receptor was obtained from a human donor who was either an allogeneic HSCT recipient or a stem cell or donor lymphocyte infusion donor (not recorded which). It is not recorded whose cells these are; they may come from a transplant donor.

The CDR3 loop reads CASRDRGPNTGELFF. CDR3 DNA sequence: TGTGCCAGCAGAGACAGGGGACCGAACACCGGGGAGCTGTTTTTT. J is TRBJ2-2 and V is TRBV14; 8 bases fit TRBD1. With V trimmed by 6 bases and J by 0 bases, 3 bases remained unmatched. The CDR3 has 15 residues. CDR1 is SGHDN and CDR2 is FVKESK in the germline V gene.